This passage covers 30 T cell receptor beta chains from one sample sequenced in a study of memory CD4+ T cells and cytomegalovirus serostatus. The sort gate was single viable CD3+CD4+CD8-CD45RO+ cells for memory CD4+ T cells. Libraries were prepared by immunoSEQ multiplex PCR; TCRdb keeps only in-frame clonotypes and omits some of them. The sample consists of tens of thousands of clones, more than 65% of them appearing once. The sample was memory CD4+ T cells from blood. These receptors were collected from an adult in good health and CMV-seronegative.

The rearrangement uses TRBV29-1 and TRBJ2-2; D unresolved. The CDR3 covers 13 residues. The V and J ends lost 7 bases and 7 bases respectively, with 16 bases between them. Germline V lookup: CDR1 SQVTM, CDR2 ANQGSEA. The chain's CDR3 is CSAAMDRDGELFF. The CDR3 DNA sequence: TGCAGCGCCGCCATGGACCGCGACGGGGAGCTGTTTTTT.

The gene calls are TRBV11-1 and TRBJ2-4; D is perhaps TRBD1 (6 bases). The CDR3 has 14 residues. V lost 3 bases and J 5 bases, leaving 11 bases between the germline ends. CDR1 and CDR2 (germline): SGHAT, FQDESV (reference sequence). The CDR3 DNA reads TGTGCCAGCAGCTTGGCAGGGGCGCAAAACATTCAGTACTTC. Translated: CASSLAGAQNIQYF.

This chain connects TRBV5-6 to TRBJ1-3; no clear D gene. This CDR3 contains 13 residues. Germline CDR1 and CDR2: SGHDT and YYEEEE. V lost 1 base and J 4 bases, leaving 6 bases between the germline ends. CDR3 sequence: CASSLTAGNTIYF. The CDR3 nucleotides are TGTGCCAGCAGCTTGACAGCCGGAAACACCATATATTTT.

The gene calls are TRBV7-9 and TRBJ1-1; tentative D call: TRBD1 (6 bases). The CDR3 extends over 13 amino acids. The germline V and J ends were trimmed by 5 bases and 4 bases, with 11 bases remaining between them. CDR1 is SEHNR, CDR2 FQNEAQ, per germline (reference sequence). In DNA form, the CDR3 reads TGTGCCAGCAGCCAGGGGTATGGCACTGAAGCTTTCTTT. Residues: CASSQGYGTEAFF.

The gene calls are TRBV30 and TRBJ2-7; 9 nucleotides match TRBD1. V trimming: 5 bases; J trimming: 2 bases; junction bases outside the gene matches: 1. This CDR3 is built from 12 residues. Germline CDR1 reads GTSNPN; CDR2 reads SVGIG (reference sequence). The CDR3 protein is CAWGQGPYEQYF. CDR3 coding DNA: TGTGCCTGGGGACAGGGGCCCTACGAGCAGTACTTC.

Turning to this clone: The same CDR3 also results from other DNA sequences found in this sample. The rearrangement joins TRBV27 to TRBJ2-7; 8 positions agree with TRBD1. Per the germline V gene, CDR1 is MNHEY and CDR2 is SMNVEV (reference sequence). This CDR3 contains 13 residues. Trimming cost V 6 bases and J 2 bases; bases outside gene matches: 3. The CDR3 region has the DNA TGTGCCAGCAGCGGGACAGGAACCTACGAGCAGTACTTC. It codes for CASSGTGTYEQYF.

In this sample, this clone turned up a few times. J is TRBJ2-1 and V is TRBV29-1, with a possible D match to TRBD2 (6 bases). The CDR3 loop spans 15 amino acids. The V end lost 6 bases, the J end lost 4 bases, and 19 bases lay between the germline ends. From germline, CDR1 is SQVTM and CDR2 ANQGSEA. In DNA, the CDR3 is TGCAGCGTCGCCCCGCCGGGGGTATTTTACAATGAGCAGTTCTTC. This codes for CSVAPPGVFYNEQFF.

The chain joins TRBV5-4 to TRBJ2-7, with D hard to call. There are 11 residues in the CDR3. The germline V and J ends were trimmed by 4 bases and 7 bases, with 9 bases remaining between them. Germline-derived CDR1 and CDR2 are SGHNT and YYREEE (reference sequence). The CDR3 sequence is CASSLRGEQYF. CDR3 nucleotide sequence: TGTGCCAGCAGCCTGCGAGGTGAGCAGTACTTC.

The rearrangement uses TRBV2 and TRBJ1-1; D is unclear. Germline lookup yields CDR1 SNHLY and CDR2 FYNNEI. Trimming shortened V by 6 bases and J by 1 base, and 9 bases separated the two germline ends. This CDR3 is built from 13 residues. The CDR3 sequence: CASSPTPNTEAFF. In DNA form, the CDR3 reads TGTGCCAGCAGCCCCACCCCGAACACTGAAGCTTTCTTT.

The rearrangement uses TRBV6-5 and TRBJ2-2; D remains ambiguous. Germline CDR1 is MNHEY and CDR2 is SVGAGI. The CDR3 totals 15 residues. V lost 0 bases and J 2 bases, leaving 7 bases between the germline ends. As DNA, the CDR3 is TGTGCCAGCAGTTACTCTGGACGCAACACCGGGGAGCTGTTTTTT. Residues: CASSYSGRNTGELFF.

This chain connects TRBV29-1 to TRBJ2-5, with D possibly being TRBD1 (6 bases). The CDR3 extends over 13 amino acids. Germline CDR1 reads SQVTM; CDR2 reads ANQGSEA. Trimming took off 7 bases at V and 0 bases at J, with 12 bases between the two ends. The CDR3 protein is CSAGGQNQETQYF. The DNA for the CDR3 is TGCAGCGCTGGCGGACAGAACCAAGAGACCCAGTACTTC.

This sequence joins TRBV9 and TRBJ2-3; 9 bases agree with TRBD2. Per germline, CDR1 SGDLS and CDR2 YYNGEE. The trim removed 1 base at V and 0 bases at J, leaving 0 bases unmatched. The CDR3 is made up of 15 amino acids. The chain's CDR3 is CASSVSGGSTDTQYF. The CDR3 DNA is TGTGCCAGCAGCGTAAGCGGGGGGAGCACAGATACGCAGTATTTT.

The V gene is TRBV5-6, the J gene TRBJ1-5; D remains unclear. This CDR3 has 15 amino acids. Trimming shortened V by 3 bases and J by 0 bases, and 10 bases separated the two germline ends. Germline CDR1 and CDR2: SGHDT and YYEEEE. The CDR3 DNA reads as TGTGCCAGCAGCTCGACGACATATAGCAATCAGCCCCAGCATTTT. Protein: CASSSTTYSNQPQHF.

This rearrangement joins TRBV7-2 to TRBJ1-6, with TRBD1 identical over 9 bases. The junction had 3 bases not matched to a gene; V was cut back by 5 bases and J by 4 bases. The germline gives CDR1 SGHTA, CDR2 FQGNSA. CDR3 size: 15 residues. The CDR3 region has the DNA TGTGCCAGCAGCCTGACAGGGGGTTATAATTCACCCCTCCACTTT. It yields the protein CASSLTGGYNSPLHF. The complete variable domain, with remaining parts taken from reference TRBV7-2 and TRBJ1-6, reads GAGVSQSPSNKVTEKGKDVELRCDPISGHTALYWYRQSLGQGLEFLIYFQGNSAPDKSGLPSDRFSAERTGGSVSTLTIQRTQQEDSAVYLCASSLTGGYNSPLHFGNGTRLTVT.

The chain combines TRBV28 with TRBJ1-5; TRBD1 matches at 10 bases. Per germline, CDR1 MDHEN and CDR2 SYDVKM. CDR3 size: 16 residues. The J segment lost 6 bases and the V segment lost 2 bases, leaving 7 bases of the junction unmatched. The DNA of the CDR3 is TGTGCCAGCAGTTTAGGTCGGGACAGGGGAGCTCAGCCCCAGCATTTT. It codes for CASSLGRDRGAQPQHF.

The rearrangement joins TRBV7-2 to TRBJ1-2; 8 nucleotides match TRBD1. J gave up 8 bases and V 4 bases, and 9 bases lay outside the gene matches. The CDR3 runs 14 residues. Germline CDR1 and CDR2: SGHTA and FQGNSA. CDR3 residues: CASSSRTGWRGYTF. CDR3 in DNA: TGTGCCAGCAGCTCTCGGACAGGGTGGCGGGGCTACACCTTC.

J is TRBJ1-2 and V is TRBV28; no reliable D call. Trimming took 1 base from V and 7 from J, leaving 13 bases between them. CDR1 is MDHEN and CDR2 is SYDVKM in the germline V gene. CDR3 length equals 14 residues. CDR3 sequence reads: CASSLLSTRGGYTF. As DNA, the CDR3 is TGTGCCAGCAGTTTATTAAGCACCCGGGGTGGCTACACCTTC.

The chain employs TRBV5-1 and TRBJ1-1; 7 bases match TRBD1. The junction had 8 bases not matched to a gene; V was cut back by 7 bases and J by 2 bases. The CDR3 covers 14 residues. Germline V gene data show CDR1 as SGHRS and CDR2 as YFSETQ. CDR3 sequence reads: CASGADRQNTEAFF. CDR3 nucleotide sequence: TGCGCCAGCGGAGCGGACAGGCAAAACACTGAAGCTTTCTTT.

This chain joins TRBV5-4 and TRBJ1-4; possibly TRBD1 for D (6 bases). Germline V gene data show CDR1 as SGHNT and CDR2 as YYREEE (reference sequence). The germline V and J ends were trimmed by 4 bases and 3 bases, with 10 bases remaining between them. The CDR3 runs to 14 residues. CDR3 region: CASSKGGPNEKLFF. The DNA for the CDR3 is TGTGCCAGCAGCAAAGGGGGACCTAATGAAAAACTGTTTTTT.

This clone was counted between two and nine times. V gene TRBV14 combines with J gene TRBJ2-5; D ambiguous. The CDR3 extends over 13 amino acids. Germline CDR1 reads SGHDN; CDR2 reads FVKESK. V gave up 4 bases and J gave up 1 base, with 7 bases separating them. The CDR3, as DNA: TGTGCCAGCAGCCGCCAGTTCCAAGAGACCCAGTACTTC. It encodes CASSRQFQETQYF.

This chain joins TRBV11-2 and TRBJ2-7; the D gene could be TRBD1 or TRBD2 (6 bases each). The V gene lost 1 base and the J gene lost 3 bases, with 13 bases spanning the gap. This CDR3 spans 15 amino acids. The germline V gene encodes CDR1 SGHAT and CDR2 FQNNGV. CDR3 residues: CASSLAYGGNYEQYF. In DNA form, the CDR3 reads TGTGCCAGCAGCTTAGCTTACGGGGGCAACTACGAGCAGTACTTC.

This clone has a single count. This rearrangement joins TRBV25-1 to TRBJ1-1, with TRBD1 identical over 7 bases. The CDR3 covers 15 residues. With 3 bases clipped from V and 3 bases from J, the junction kept 7 bases outside the gene matches. From germline, CDR1 is MGHDK and CDR2 SYGVNS. CDR3 sequence: CASSDPAGGDTEAFF. In nucleotides, the CDR3 is TGTGCCAGCAGTGACCCTGCAGGGGGGGACACTGAAGCTTTCTTT.

This chain uses TRBV7-9 with TRBJ2-3; 8 bases are a match to TRBD2. Germline CDR1 is SEHNR and CDR2 is FQNEAQ (reference sequence). The CDR3 spans 15 residues. V was clipped by 1 base and J by 9 bases; unmatched bases: 9. DNA of the CDR3: TGTGCCAGCAGCTTAGATGCGGGGGGATACAGGACGCAGTATTTT. This gives the protein CASSLDAGGYRTQYF.

This sequence joins TRBV7-9 and TRBJ1-3, with D tentatively TRBD1 (5 bases). Germline CDR1 and CDR2: SEHNR and FQNEAQ (reference sequence). V gave up 2 bases and J gave up 4 bases, with 9 bases separating them. The CDR3 runs 14 residues. The CDR3 spells CASSLQQVGNTIYF. Here the CDR3 DNA reads TGTGCCAGCAGCTTACAACAGGTGGGAAACACCATATATTTT.

The chain has TRBV5-6 and TRBJ1-1, with 8 bases fitting TRBD1. V lost 5 bases to trimming and J lost 5 bases; unmatched junction nucleotides: 8. The CDR3 runs to 14 residues. From germline, CDR1 is SGHDT and CDR2 YYEEEE. CDR3 DNA sequence: TGTGCCAGCAGTCTACAGGGGGTTGGAACTGAAGCTTTCTTT. This encodes CASSLQGVGTEAFF.

This clone was counted between two and nine times. Here the CDR3 DNA reads TGCGCCAGCAGCCACGAAGGGGGGGCGGCGAGTTCACCCCTCCACTTT. It codes for CASSHEGGAASSPLHF. This chain connects TRBV5-1 to TRBJ1-6, with D maybe TRBD1 (6 bases). The germline gives CDR1 SGHRS, CDR2 YFSETQ. CDR3 length: 16 amino acids. Between the trimmed V and J ends, which lost 4 bases and 9 bases, there was a span of 20 bases.

This rearrangement joins TRBV19 to TRBJ2-1; 9 bases match TRBD2. Germline V gene lookup returns CDR1 LNHDA and CDR2 SQIVND (reference sequence). CDR3 length equals 16 residues. Losses at the gene ends were 4 bases for V and 5 bases for J; bases not matched to a gene: 9. The CDR3 here is CASSTTLAGFNNEQFF. In DNA, the CDR3 is TGTGCCAGTAGTACAACACTAGCGGGCTTCAACAATGAGCAGTTCTTC. Full variable domain (outside the CDR3, taken from reference TRBV19 and TRBJ2-1): DGGITQSPKYLFRKEGQNVTLSCEQNLNHDAMYWYRQDPGQGLRLIYYSQIVNDFQKGDIAEGYSVSREKKESFPLTVTSAQKNPTAFYLCASSTTLAGFNNEQFFGPGTRLTVL.

V usage is TRBV18 and J usage is TRBJ1-1; D unclear. The V end was cut by 5 bases, the J end by 5 bases, with 6 bases between. The germline V gene encodes CDR1 KGHSH and CDR2 LQKENI. The CDR3 is 11 amino acids. Written as DNA, the CDR3 is TGTGCCAGCTCAGGAAGGACTGAAGCTTTCTTT. Translation: CASSGRTEAFF.

This clone was seen only a few times. V usage is TRBV7-8 and J usage is TRBJ2-7; D perhaps matches TRBD2 (6 bases). The germline V and J ends were trimmed by 0 bases and 0 bases, with 9 bases remaining between them. The CDR3 runs to 15 residues. Germline V CDR1 and CDR2: SGHVS, FQNEAQ. The CDR3 loop reads CASSLAQTSSYEQYF. The CDR3 coding sequence is TGTGCCAGCAGCTTAGCGCAGACTAGCTCCTACGAGCAGTACTTC.

As for this clone: Germline is not matched at one junction end, which may reflect a read error. This rearrangement joins TRBV7-3 to TRBJ1-5; D perhaps matches TRBD1 (5 bases). This CDR3 has 11 amino acids. CDR1 is SGHTA and CDR2 is FQGTGA in the germline V gene. The CDR3 loop is CGRDGLTPQHF. The CDR3 DNA reads TGCGGAAGGGACGGGCTTACACCCCAGCATTTT.